One and the same sample provided the 21 T cell receptor beta chains below, sequenced in a study of T cell responses to AZD1222 COVID-19 vaccine (dated by TCRdb to about 2021). The library was prepared using the immunoSEQ multiplex PCR assay. The table comes from immuneACCESS by way of TCRdb, which keeps in-frame sequences with V and J called. Part of the clones is missing from these tables; in studies checked, under half for an unresolved V gene and the rest for unknown reasons. A total of under 80,000 clones appear in this sample, 70% to 90% of them only once. In total, the top ten clones hold 1% to 1.5% of the sample. The time point label, read with the paper, signifies: about 28 days (+/-7) after the second vaccine dose. Specimen: peripheral blood, collected 28 days after the second AZD1222 dose. These receptors were taken from an adult who received the AZD1222 COVID-19 vaccine.

The chain recombines TRBV6-5 with TRBJ1-2; tentative D call: TRBD1 (6 bases). The V gene's germline CDR1 is MNHEY and CDR2 SVGAGI. The V end was cut by 2 bases, the J end by 6 bases, with 19 bases between. The CDR3 is 16 residues long. CDR3 sequence reads: CASSYDGGRRSDGYTF. CDR3 bases: TGTGCCAGCAGTTACGATGGGGGGCGAAGGTCGGATGGCTACACCTTC.

This chain uses TRBV2 with TRBJ2-7; weak D call: TRBD1 (6 bases). The CDR3 spans 13 residues. In germline, CDR1 is SNHLY, CDR2 FYNNEI. Trimming shortened V by 4 bases and J by 5 bases, and 12 bases separated the two germline ends. In nucleotides, the CDR3 is TGTGCCAGCAGTGGACAGGATCTCCACGAGCAGTACTTC. Protein: CASSGQDLHEQYF.

J is TRBJ2-3 and V is TRBV18, with D possibly being TRBD1 or TRBD2 (5 bases each). Deletions cut 3 bases from V and 6 bases from J, with 22 bases between. The V gene's germline CDR1 is KGHSH and CDR2 LQKENI. The CDR3 runs to 17 residues. The CDR3 is CASSPSGTPKSSDTQYF. The CDR3 coding sequence is TGTGCCAGCTCACCCTCCGGGACCCCTAAGTCGTCGGATACGCAGTATTTT.

This chain joins TRBV7-9 and TRBJ2-5, with a possible D match to TRBD2 (6 bases). Looked up from germline, CDR1 is SEHNR and CDR2 is FQNEAQ (reference sequence). The CDR3 runs 14 residues. Trimming stripped 3 bases from V and 5 bases from J, with 13 bases between. Written as DNA, the CDR3 is TGTGCCAGCAGCTTTGTTTCTAGCGAGGAGACCCAGTACTTC. It codes for CASSFVSSEETQYF.

This chain connects TRBV7-9 to TRBJ1-3, with a weak D call TRBD1 (6 bases). The CDR3 is 15 amino acids. Per the germline V gene, CDR1 is SEHNR and CDR2 is FQNEAQ (reference sequence). V shed 8 bases and J shed 1 base, with 15 bases lying between them. This CDR3 is CASSFRGASGNTIYF. DNA of the CDR3: TGTGCCAGCTCCTTTAGGGGGGCATCTGGAAACACCATATATTTT.

The chain links TRBV2 to TRBJ1-5; weak D call: TRBD1 (5 bases). The CDR3 totals 14 residues. Germline CDR1 reads SNHLY; CDR2 reads FYNNEI. V lost 3 bases to trimming and J lost 9 bases, with 15 bases between them. The DNA for the CDR3 is TGTGCCAGCAGTGACCAGGACAAGCGCGGGCCCCAGCATTTT. Translated: CASSDQDKRGPQHF.

The chain carries TRBV5-4 and TRBJ2-5; perhaps TRBD1 as D (6 bases). CDR3 length equals 13 residues. The V gene lost 4 bases and the J gene lost 1 base, with 8 bases spanning the gap. From germline, CDR1 is SGHNT and CDR2 YYREEE (reference sequence). CDR3 residues: CASSRTAQETQYF. The CDR3 DNA reads TGTGCCAGCAGCCGGACAGCCCAAGAGACCCAGTACTTC.

The chain employs TRBV5-1 and TRBJ1-5; 7 nucleotides agree with TRBD1. The V gene's germline CDR1 is SGHRS and CDR2 YFSETQ. Trimming at V came to 0 bases and at J to 5 bases, leaving 2 bases not matched to a gene. The CDR3 is 14 residues long. This CDR3 reads CASSLGQGDQPQHF. CDR3 nucleotides: TGCGCCAGCAGCTTGGGACAGGGCGATCAGCCCCAGCATTTT.

The chain employs TRBV7-2 and TRBJ1-5; 7 bases agree with TRBD1. The V segment lost 5 bases and the J segment 3 bases; nucleotides outside the gene matches: 7. Per germline, CDR1 SGHTA and CDR2 FQGNSA. There are 15 residues in the CDR3. In DNA form, the CDR3 reads TGTGCCAGCAGCCCCTTGACAGGGACCAATCAGCCCCAGCATTTT. Translated: CASSPLTGTNQPQHF.

The rearrangement uses TRBV6-6 and TRBJ2-6; TRBD1 matches 11 bases. The CDR3 is 21 residues long. Germline CDR1 reads MNHNY; CDR2 reads SVGAGI (reference sequence). The V segment lost 6 bases and the J segment 4 bases; nucleotides outside the gene matches: 20. The CDR3 loop reads CASSPPRGQGGRRAGANVLTF. CDR3 in DNA: TGTGCCAGCAGCCCGCCGAGGGGACAGGGGGGAAGAAGGGCCGGGGCCAACGTCCTGACTTTC.

The V and J genes are TRBV5-1 and TRBJ2-7; D might be TRBD2 (5 bases). Trimming took 1 base from V and 2 from J, leaving 13 bases between them. CDR1 is SGHRS, CDR2 YFSETQ, per germline. The CDR3 consists of 15 residues. CDR3 sequence reads: CASSLRRTGTYEQYF. The CDR3 DNA reads TGCGCCAGCAGCTTGAGGCGGACGGGGACCTACGAGCAGTACTTC.

This clone was counted a few times. The genes are TRBV6-2 or TRBV6-3 and TRBJ2-7, with TRBD2 matching over 8 bases. V lost 5 bases, J lost 2 bases, and 5 bases stayed unmatched. This CDR3 contains 14 residues. Germline V gives CDR1 MNHEY, CDR2 SVGEGT. CDR3 sequence reads: CASSRTSGTYEQYF. The CDR3 DNA follows: TGTGCCAGCAGTCGAACTAGCGGTACCTACGAGCAGTACTTC.

This rearrangement joins TRBV30 to TRBJ2-2, with 9 bases fitting TRBD2. The CDR3 has 21 amino acids. Trimming took 0 bases from V and 7 from J; bases not matched to a gene: 24. Germline V gives CDR1 GTSNPN, CDR2 SVGIG (reference sequence). The CDR3 region has the DNA TGTGCCTGGAGTGTACAAAAATACAGGGGCAGACTAGCGGACGGACGCGGGGAGCTGTTTTTT. Its protein product is CAWSVQKYRGRLADGRGELFF.

The V gene is TRBV2, the J gene TRBJ2-1; 9 bases are a match to TRBD2. CDR1 and CDR2 (germline): SNHLY, FYNNEI. V shed 8 bases, J shed 8 bases, and the junction held 1 base outside the gene matches. There are 11 residues in the CDR3. The CDR3 here is CASQREDEQFF. DNA for the CDR3: TGTGCCAGCCAGCGGGAGGATGAGCAGTTCTTC.

This chain links TRBV6-5 with TRBJ2-1; D is tentatively TRBD1 or TRBD2 (5 bases each). CDR3 length: 13 residues. The V gene's germline CDR1 is MNHEY and CDR2 SVGAGI. The V gene lost 2 bases and the J gene lost 8 bases, with 10 bases spanning the gap. CDR3 DNA sequence: TGTGCCAGCAGTTACGAGAGGGGACATGAGCAGTTCTTC. The encoded protein is CASSYERGHEQFF.

V is TRBV27 and J is TRBJ2-7, with 7 bases identical to TRBD1. The V gene end was trimmed by 3 bases and the J gene end by 2 bases; junction bases not matched to a gene: 4. The CDR3 contains 14 residues. Germline CDR1 reads MNHEY; CDR2 reads SMNVEV (reference sequence). DNA for the CDR3: TGTGCCAGCAGTTTGGACAGGTCGACCTACGAGCAGTACTTC. This encodes CASSLDRSTYEQYF.

The chain has TRBV10-3 and TRBJ1-2; possibly TRBD1 for D (5 bases). Germline V gene sequence: CDR1 ENHRY, CDR2 SYGVKD. V dropped 0 bases and J dropped 7 bases, with 21 bases sitting between them. The CDR3 totals 17 residues. The CDR3 protein is CAISESGNRQNHRGYTF. The CDR3 coding sequence is TGTGCCATCAGTGAGTCGGGGAACCGACAGAACCACCGTGGCTACACCTTC.

The genes are TRBV7-2 and TRBJ2-5; no firm D call. V dropped 5 bases and J dropped 2 bases, with 12 bases sitting between them. The CDR3 contains 14 residues. Germline CDR1 is SGHTA and CDR2 is FQGNSA. In nucleotides, the CDR3 is TGTGCCAGCAGCCGCCCAATGGGGCAAGAGACCCAGTACTTC. Translated: CASSRPMGQETQYF. The full variable domain, rest sourced from reference TRBV7-2 and TRBJ2-5, is GAGVSQSPSNKVTEKGKDVELRCDPISGHTALYWYRQSLGQGLEFLIYFQGNSAPDKSGLPSDRFSAERTGGSVSTLTIQRTQQEDSAVYLCASSRPMGQETQYFGPGTRLLVL.

The V call is TRBV18, the J call TRBJ1-2, with D hard to call. This CDR3 spans 13 amino acids. CDR1 is KGHSH and CDR2 is LQKENI in the germline V gene. The V and J ends lost 0 bases and 5 bases respectively, with 7 bases between them. The CDR3 protein is CASSPPGEYGYTF. The CDR3 bases are TGTGCCAGCTCACCACCGGGAGAATATGGCTACACCTTC.

This clone appeared once. The V call is TRBV7-2, the J call TRBJ2-1; TRBD1 matches at 7 bases. CDR1 is SGHTA, CDR2 FQGNSA, per germline. This CDR3 has 16 residues. J was trimmed by 0 bases and V by 5 bases; bases with no gene match: 7. CDR3 sequence reads: CASSHRGRGSYNEQFF. For the CDR3, the DNA is TGTGCCAGCAGCCATAGGGGGCGCGGCTCCTACAATGAGCAGTTCTTC. The full variable domain, in which reference TRBV7-2 and TRBJ2-1 provide the parts outside the CDR3, is GAGVSQSPSNKVTEKGKDVELRCDPISGHTALYWYRQSLGQGLEFLIYFQGNSAPDKSGLPSDRFSAERTGGSVSTLTIQRTQQEDSAVYLCASSHRGRGSYNEQFFGPGTRLTVL.

This clone was observed a few times. This chain connects TRBV5-4 to TRBJ2-3; unclear D gene. Germline V gene data show CDR1 as SGHNT and CDR2 as YYREEE (reference sequence). V was pared by 3 bases and J by 0 bases, with 8 bases between. The CDR3 runs to 14 residues. CDR3 loop: CASSSGPSTDTQYF. CDR3 DNA sequence: TGTGCCAGCAGCTCAGGCCCCAGCACAGATACGCAGTATTTT.